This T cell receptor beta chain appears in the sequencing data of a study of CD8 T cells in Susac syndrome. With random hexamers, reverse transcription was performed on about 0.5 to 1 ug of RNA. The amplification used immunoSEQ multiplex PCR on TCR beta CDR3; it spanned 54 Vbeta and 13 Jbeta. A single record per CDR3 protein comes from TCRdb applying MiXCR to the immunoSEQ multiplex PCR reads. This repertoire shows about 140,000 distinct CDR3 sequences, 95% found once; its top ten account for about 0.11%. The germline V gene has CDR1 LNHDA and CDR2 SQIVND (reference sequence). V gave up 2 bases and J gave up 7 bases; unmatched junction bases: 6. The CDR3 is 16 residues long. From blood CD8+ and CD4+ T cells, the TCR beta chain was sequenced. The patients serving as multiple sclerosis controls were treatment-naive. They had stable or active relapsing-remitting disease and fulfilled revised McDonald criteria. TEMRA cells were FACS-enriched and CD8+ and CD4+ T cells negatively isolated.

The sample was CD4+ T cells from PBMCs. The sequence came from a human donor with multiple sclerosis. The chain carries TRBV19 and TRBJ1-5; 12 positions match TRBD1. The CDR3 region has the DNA TGTGCCAGTAGTATACCGGGACAGGGGGCGAGACAGCCCCAGCATTTT. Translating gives CASSIPGQGARQPQHF.